This TCR beta chain was captured by sequencing in a study of blood T cell repertoires in COVID-19. The repertoire was sequenced with immunoSEQ multiplex PCR; TCRdb's copy has only in-frame clones and lacks some. Among approximately 53,000 clones listed, approximately 81% were seen once. The V and J ends lost 6 bases and 3 bases respectively, with 14 bases between them. CDR1 and CDR2 (germline): MNHEY, SVGAGI. This CDR3 is 14 amino acids long. Specimen: peripheral blood. The chain couples TRBV6-5 to TRBJ1-2; unclear D gene. This TCR derives from a woman older than 75 with COVID-19, enrolled during active disease. The CDR3 region has the DNA TGTGCCAGCAGCCTCGGTGATAAGTACTATGGCTACACCTTC. Translating gives CASSLGDKYYGYTF.